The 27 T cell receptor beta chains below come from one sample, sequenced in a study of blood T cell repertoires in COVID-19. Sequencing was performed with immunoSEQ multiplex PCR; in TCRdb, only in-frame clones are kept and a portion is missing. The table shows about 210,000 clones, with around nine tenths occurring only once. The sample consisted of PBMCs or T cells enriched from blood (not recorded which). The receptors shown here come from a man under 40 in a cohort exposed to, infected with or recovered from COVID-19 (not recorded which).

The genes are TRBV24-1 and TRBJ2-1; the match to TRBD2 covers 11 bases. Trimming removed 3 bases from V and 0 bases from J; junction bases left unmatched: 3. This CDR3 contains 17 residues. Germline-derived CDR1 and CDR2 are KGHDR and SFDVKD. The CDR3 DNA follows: TGTGCCACCAGTGATCCGACTAGCGGGGTCTCCTACAATGAGCAGTTCTTC. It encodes CATSDPTSGVSYNEQFF.

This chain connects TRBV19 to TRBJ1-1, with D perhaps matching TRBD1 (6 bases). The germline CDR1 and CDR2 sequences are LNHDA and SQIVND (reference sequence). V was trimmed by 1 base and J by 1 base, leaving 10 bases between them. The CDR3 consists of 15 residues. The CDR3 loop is CASSIAGQPNTEAFF. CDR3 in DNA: TGTGCCAGTAGTATAGCGGGACAACCGAACACTGAAGCTTTCTTT.

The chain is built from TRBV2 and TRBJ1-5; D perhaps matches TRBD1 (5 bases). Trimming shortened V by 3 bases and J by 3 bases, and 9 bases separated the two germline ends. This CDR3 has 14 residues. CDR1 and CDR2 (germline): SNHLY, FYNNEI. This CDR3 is CASSDRGTNQPQHF. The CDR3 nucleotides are TGTGCCAGCAGTGATAGGGGTACCAATCAGCCCCAGCATTTT. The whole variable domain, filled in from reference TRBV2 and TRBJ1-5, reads EPEVTQTPSHQVTQMGQEVILRCVPISNHLYFYWYRQILGQKVEFLVSFYNNEISEKSEIFDDQFSVERPDGSNFTLKIRSTKLEDSAMYFCASSDRGTNQPQHFGDGTRLSIL.

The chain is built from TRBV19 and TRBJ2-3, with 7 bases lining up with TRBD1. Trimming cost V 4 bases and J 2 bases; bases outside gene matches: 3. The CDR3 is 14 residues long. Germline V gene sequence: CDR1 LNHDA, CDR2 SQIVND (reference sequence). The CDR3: CASSRQGPTDTQYF. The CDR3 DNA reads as TGTGCCAGTAGTAGACAGGGACCCACAGATACGCAGTATTTT.

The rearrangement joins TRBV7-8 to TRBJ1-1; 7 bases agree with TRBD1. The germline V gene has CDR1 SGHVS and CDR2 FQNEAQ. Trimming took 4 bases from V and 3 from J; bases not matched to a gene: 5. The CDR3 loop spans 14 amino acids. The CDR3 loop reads CASSYITGDTEAFF. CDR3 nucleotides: TGTGCCAGCAGCTACATAACAGGGGACACTGAAGCTTTCTTT.

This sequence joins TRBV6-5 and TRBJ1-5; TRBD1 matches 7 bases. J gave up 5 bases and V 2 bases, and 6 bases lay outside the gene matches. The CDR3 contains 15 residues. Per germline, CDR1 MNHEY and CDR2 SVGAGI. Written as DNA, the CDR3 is TGTGCCAGCAGTTACAAGACAGGGTCTCATCAGCCCCAGCATTTT. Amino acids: CASSYKTGSHQPQHF.

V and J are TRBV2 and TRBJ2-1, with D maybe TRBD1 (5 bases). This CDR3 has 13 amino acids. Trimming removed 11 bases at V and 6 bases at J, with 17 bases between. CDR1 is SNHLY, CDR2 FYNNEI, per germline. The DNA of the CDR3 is TGTGCCGCAGGGATTCAAAAGTCCAATGAGCAGTTCTTC. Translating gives CAAGIQKSNEQFF.

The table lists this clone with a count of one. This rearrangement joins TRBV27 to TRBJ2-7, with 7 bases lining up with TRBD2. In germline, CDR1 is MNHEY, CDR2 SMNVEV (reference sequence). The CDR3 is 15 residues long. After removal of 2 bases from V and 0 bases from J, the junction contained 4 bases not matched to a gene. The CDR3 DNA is TGTGCCAGCAGTTTACGGCTAGCGGCCTCCTACGAGCAGTACTTC. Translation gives CASSLRLAASYEQYF.

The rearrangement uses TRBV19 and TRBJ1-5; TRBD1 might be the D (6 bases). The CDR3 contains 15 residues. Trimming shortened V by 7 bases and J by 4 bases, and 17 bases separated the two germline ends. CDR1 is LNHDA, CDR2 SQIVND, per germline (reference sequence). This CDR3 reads CASKGSTGSNQPQHF. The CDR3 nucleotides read TGTGCCAGTAAAGGATCTACAGGGAGTAATCAGCCCCAGCATTTT.

The CDR3 protein is CASRLVSGLQETQYF. CDR3 nucleotides: TGTGCAAGTCGCTTAGTTTCGGGACTCCAAGAGACCCAGTACTTC. The genes are TRBV12-2 and TRBJ2-5; TRBD2, the table's D call, lacks a check against the DNA. TRBV12-2 has pseudogene status. The CDR3 has 15 residues.

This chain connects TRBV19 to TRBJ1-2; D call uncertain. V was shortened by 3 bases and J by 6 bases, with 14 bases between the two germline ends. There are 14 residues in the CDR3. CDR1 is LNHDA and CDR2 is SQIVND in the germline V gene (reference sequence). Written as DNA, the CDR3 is TGTGCCAGTAGTATTAGGAGGGCCCAGAATGGCTACACCTTC. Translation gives CASSIRRAQNGYTF.

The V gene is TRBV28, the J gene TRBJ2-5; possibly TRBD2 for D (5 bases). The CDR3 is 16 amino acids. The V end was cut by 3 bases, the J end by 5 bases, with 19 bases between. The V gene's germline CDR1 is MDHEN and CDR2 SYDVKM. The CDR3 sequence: CASSFFRLGRRETQYF. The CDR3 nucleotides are TGTGCCAGCAGTTTTTTTCGGTTGGGCAGGAGGGAGACCCAGTACTTC.

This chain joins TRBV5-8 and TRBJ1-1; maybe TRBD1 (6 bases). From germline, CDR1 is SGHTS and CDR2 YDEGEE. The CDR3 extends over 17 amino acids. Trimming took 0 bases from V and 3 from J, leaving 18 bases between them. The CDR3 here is CASSLAGVQGSYTEAFF. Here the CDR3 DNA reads TGTGCCAGCAGCTTGGCCGGAGTACAGGGTAGTTACACTGAAGCTTTCTTT.

The CDR3 region is CASSTGQGNVQPQHF. The CDR3 DNA reads TGTGCCAGTAGTACGGGACAGGGTAATGTTCAGCCCCAGCATTTT. The chain recombines TRBV19 with TRBJ1-5, with 9 bases that match TRBD1. Looked up from germline, CDR1 is LNHDA and CDR2 is SQIVND (reference sequence). V was clipped by 4 bases and J by 6 bases; unmatched bases: 7. The CDR3 covers 15 residues.

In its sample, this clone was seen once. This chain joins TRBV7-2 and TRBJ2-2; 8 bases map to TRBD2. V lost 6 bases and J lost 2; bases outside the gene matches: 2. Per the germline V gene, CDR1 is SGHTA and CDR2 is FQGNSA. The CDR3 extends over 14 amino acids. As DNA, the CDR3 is TGTGCCAGCAGGACTAGCGCAAACACCGGGGAGCTGTTTTTT. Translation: CASRTSANTGELFF. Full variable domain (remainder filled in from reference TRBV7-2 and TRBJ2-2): GAGVSQSPSNKVTEKGKDVELRCDPISGHTALYWYRQSLGQGLEFLIYFQGNSAPDKSGLPSDRFSAERTGGSVSTLTIQRTQQEDSAVYLCASRTSANTGELFFGEGSRLTVL.

The CDR3 DNA is TGTGCCAGCAGCTCACAAATGAACACTGAAGCTTTCTTT. Translating gives CASSSQMNTEAFF. The chain recombines TRBV7-3 with TRBJ1-1; no firm D call. Germline lookup yields CDR1 SGHTA and CDR2 FQGTGA. The V end lost 4 bases, the J end lost 0 bases, and 6 bases lay between the germline ends. CDR3 size: 13 residues.

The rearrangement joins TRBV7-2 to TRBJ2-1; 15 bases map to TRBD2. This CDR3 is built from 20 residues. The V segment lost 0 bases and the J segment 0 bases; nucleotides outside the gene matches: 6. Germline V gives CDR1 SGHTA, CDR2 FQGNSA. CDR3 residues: CASSLAGTSGRHSSYNEQFF. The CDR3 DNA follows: TGTGCCAGCAGCTTAGCCGGGACTAGCGGGAGGCACAGCTCCTACAATGAGCAGTTCTTC.

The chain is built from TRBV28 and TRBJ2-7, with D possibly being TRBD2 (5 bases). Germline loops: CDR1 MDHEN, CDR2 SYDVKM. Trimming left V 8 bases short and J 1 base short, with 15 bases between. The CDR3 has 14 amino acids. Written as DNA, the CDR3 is TGTGCCAGCGCCCCCGGGATAGGGTCCTACGAGCAGTACTTC. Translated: CASAPGIGSYEQYF.

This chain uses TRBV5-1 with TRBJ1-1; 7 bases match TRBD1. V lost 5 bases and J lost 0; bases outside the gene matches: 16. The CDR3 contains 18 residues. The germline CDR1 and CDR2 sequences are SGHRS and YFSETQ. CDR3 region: CASRRDRVRFWVNTEAFF. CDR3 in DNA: TGCGCCAGCAGACGCGACAGGGTGAGATTCTGGGTGAACACTGAAGCTTTCTTT.

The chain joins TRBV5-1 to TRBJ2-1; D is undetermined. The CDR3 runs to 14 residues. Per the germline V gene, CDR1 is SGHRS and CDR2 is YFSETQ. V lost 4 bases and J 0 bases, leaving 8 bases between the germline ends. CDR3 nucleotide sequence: TGCGCCAGCAGCCCCTGGAGCTCCTACAATGAGCAGTTCTTC. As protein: CASSPWSSYNEQFF.

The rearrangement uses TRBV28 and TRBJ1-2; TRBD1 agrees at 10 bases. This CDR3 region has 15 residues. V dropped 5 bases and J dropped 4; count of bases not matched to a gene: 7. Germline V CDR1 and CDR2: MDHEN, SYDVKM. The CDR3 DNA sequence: TGTGCCAGCAGTAGCGCCGGACAGGGGGGCTATGGCTACACCTTC. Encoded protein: CASSSAGQGGYGYTF.

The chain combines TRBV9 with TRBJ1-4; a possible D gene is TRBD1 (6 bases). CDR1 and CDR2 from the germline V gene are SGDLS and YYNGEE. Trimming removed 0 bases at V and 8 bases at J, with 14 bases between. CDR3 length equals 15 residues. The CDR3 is CASSVAGGQGEKLFF. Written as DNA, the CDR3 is TGTGCCAGCAGCGTAGCGGGGGGCCAGGGAGAAAAACTGTTTTTT.

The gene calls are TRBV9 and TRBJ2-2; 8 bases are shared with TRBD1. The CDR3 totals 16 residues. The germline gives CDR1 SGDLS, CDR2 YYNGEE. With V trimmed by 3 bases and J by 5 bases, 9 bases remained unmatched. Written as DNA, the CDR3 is TGTGCCAGCAGCGCCTCAGGGGGCAAGGAGACCGGGGAGCTGTTTTTT. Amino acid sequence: CASSASGGKETGELFF.

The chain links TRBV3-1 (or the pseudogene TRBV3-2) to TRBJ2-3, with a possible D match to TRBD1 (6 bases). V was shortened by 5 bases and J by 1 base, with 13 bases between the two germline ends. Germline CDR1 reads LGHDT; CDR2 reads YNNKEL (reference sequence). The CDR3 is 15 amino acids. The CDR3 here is CASSGRDTRTDTQYF. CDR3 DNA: TGTGCCAGCAGCGGCCGGGACACCCGCACAGATACGCAGTATTTT.

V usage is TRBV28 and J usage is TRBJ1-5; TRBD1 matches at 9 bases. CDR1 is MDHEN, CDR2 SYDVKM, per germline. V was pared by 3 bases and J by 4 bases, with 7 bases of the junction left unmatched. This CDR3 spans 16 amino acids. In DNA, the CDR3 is TGTGCCAGCAGTTTGTACAGGGGGCGTTCTAATCAGCCCCAGCATTTT. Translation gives CASSLYRGRSNQPQHF.

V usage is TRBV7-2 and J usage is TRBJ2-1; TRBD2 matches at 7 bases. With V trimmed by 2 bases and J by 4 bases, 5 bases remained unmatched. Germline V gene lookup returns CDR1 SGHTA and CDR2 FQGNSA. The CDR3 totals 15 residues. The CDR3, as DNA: TGTGCCAGCAGCTTATCCAGCGGGGATTACAATGAGCAGTTCTTC. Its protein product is CASSLSSGDYNEQFF.

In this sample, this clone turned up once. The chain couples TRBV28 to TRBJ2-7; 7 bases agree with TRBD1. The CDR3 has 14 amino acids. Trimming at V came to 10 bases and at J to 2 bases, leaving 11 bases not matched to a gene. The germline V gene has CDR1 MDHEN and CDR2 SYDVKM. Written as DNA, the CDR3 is TGTGCCACCATCCGGGACAGCAGGCCCTACGAGCAGTACTTC. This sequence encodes CATIRDSRPYEQYF.